These T cell receptor beta chains were read from a single sample in a study of T cell responses to AZD1222 COVID-19 vaccine. Method: immunoSEQ multiplex PCR; TCRdb's copy keeps in-frame clones and lacks some. The profile shows more than 150,000 clones, approximately 92% of them singletons. The sample consisted of peripheral blood, taken on day 0 of AZD1222 vaccination. The receptor source for this set is an adult in good health. Both conserved end residues are part of each CDR3. The D gene is left open where the match is weak. Not every row has a clone size; where given, it reads once, few, many or a size class.

d_call: TRBD1; clone_size: .; v_call: TRBV14; j_call: TRBJ1-5; cdr3_aa: CASSPAGQGNQPQHF; cdr3_nt: TGTGCCAGCAGCCCCGCCGGACAGGGGAATCAGCCCCAGCATTTT
d_call: TRBD1; clone_size: .; v_call: TRBV29-1; j_call: TRBJ1-2; cdr3_aa: CSVLTGGYGYTF; cdr3_nt: TGCAGCGTCCTGACAGGGGGGTATGGCTACACCTTC
d_call: .; clone_size: .; v_call: TRBV7-2; j_call: TRBJ2-3; cdr3_aa: CASSLAGADTQYF; cdr3_nt: TGTGCCAGCAGCTTAGCTGGGGCAGATACGCAGTATTTT
d_call: TRBD2; clone_size: .; v_call: TRBV19; j_call: TRBJ2-3; cdr3_aa: CASRASGGDTQYF; cdr3_nt: TGTGCCAGCCGTGCTAGCGGGGGAGATACGCAGTATTTT
d_call: .; clone_size: once; v_call: TRBV12-2; j_call: TRBJ1-2; cdr3_aa: CASRLARRDPQERNYGYTF; cdr3_nt: TGTGCAAGTCGCTTAGCGCGGAGGGACCCCCAAGAGAGAAACTATGGCTACACCTTC
d_call: TRBD1; clone_size: .; v_call: TRBV27; j_call: TRBJ1-2; cdr3_aa: CASSSTGQGDHYGYTF; cdr3_nt: TGTGCCAGCAGTTCCACCGGACAGGGAGATCACTATGGCTACACCTTC
d_call: .; clone_size: .; v_call: TRBV7-9; j_call: TRBJ1-1; cdr3_aa: CASSFSLGNTEAFF; cdr3_nt: TGTGCCAGCAGCTTTTCCCTGGGGAACACTGAAGCTTTCTTT
d_call: TRBD1; clone_size: .; v_call: TRBV9; j_call: TRBJ2-2; cdr3_aa: CASSVQGQANTGELFF; cdr3_nt: TGTGCCAGCAGCGTGCAGGGACAGGCGAACACCGGGGAGCTGTTTTTT
d_call: .; clone_size: .; v_call: TRBV14; j_call: TRBJ2-7; cdr3_aa: CASSQEGGSDRLWDEQYF; cdr3_nt: TGTGCCAGCAGCCAAGAGGGAGGGTCAGACAGGCTATGGGACGAGCAGTACTTC
d_call: .; clone_size: .; v_call: TRBV5-1; j_call: TRBJ2-5; cdr3_aa: CASSLRVGKQETQYF; cdr3_nt: TGCGCCAGCAGCTTAAGGGTTGGAAAACAAGAGACCCAGTACTTC
d_call: .; clone_size: once; v_call: TRBV18; j_call: TRBJ1-2; cdr3_aa: CASSLQGDYGYTF; cdr3_nt: TGTGCCAGCTCTCTACAGGGAGACTATGGCTACACCTTC
d_call: .; clone_size: .; v_call: TRBV7-3; j_call: TRBJ1-6; cdr3_aa: CASTNNNSPLHF; cdr3_nt: TGTGCCAGCACCAACAACAATTCACCCCTCCACTTT
d_call: .; clone_size: .; v_call: TRBV12-3/TRBV12-4; j_call: TRBJ1-3; cdr3_aa: CASSLALGQPEDF; cdr3_nt: TGTGCCAGCAGTTTAGCGCTCGGACAGCCCGAAGATTTT
d_call: TRBD2; clone_size: once; v_call: TRBV28; j_call: TRBJ2-7; cdr3_aa: CASSFLAGGVYEQYF; cdr3_nt: TGTGCCAGCAGTTTCTTAGCGGGAGGGGTGTACGAGCAGTACTTC
d_call: TRBD1; clone_size: .; v_call: TRBV7-2; j_call: TRBJ1-4; cdr3_aa: CASSPDRGSEKLFF; cdr3_nt: TGTGCCAGCAGCCCTGACAGGGGTAGTGAAAAACTGTTTTTT
d_call: .; clone_size: .; v_call: TRBV6-1; j_call: TRBJ2-5; cdr3_aa: CASSDGQSGWETQYF; cdr3_nt: TGTGCCAGCAGTGACGGCCAGTCAGGATGGGAGACCCAGTACTTC
d_call: TRBD1; clone_size: .; v_call: TRBV7-6; j_call: TRBJ1-4; cdr3_aa: CASSLRYRGNEKLFF; cdr3_nt: TGTGCCAGCAGCTTGCGGTACAGGGGTAATGAAAAACTGTTTTTT
d_call: TRBD1; clone_size: .; v_call: TRBV2; j_call: TRBJ1-5; cdr3_aa: CASSEDLGQGGHF; cdr3_nt: TGTGCCAGCAGTGAAGATTTGGGACAGGGAGGGCATTTT
d_call: .; clone_size: .; v_call: TRBV27; j_call: TRBJ2-1; cdr3_aa: CASSLRSRSFEEQFF; cdr3_nt: TGTGCCAGCAGTTTACGCTCACGATCCTTCGAGGAGCAGTTCTTC
d_call: TRBD2; clone_size: .; v_call: TRBV5-4; j_call: TRBJ2-2; cdr3_aa: CASSLGLAGNTGELFF; cdr3_nt: TGTGCCAGCAGCTTGGGGCTAGCGGGGAACACCGGGGAGCTGTTTTTT
d_call: .; clone_size: .; v_call: TRBV6-5; j_call: TRBJ1-1; cdr3_aa: CASSYSYSGANTEAFF; cdr3_nt: TGTGCCAGCAGTTACTCGTATTCGGGGGCGAACACTGAAGCTTTCTTT
d_call: .; clone_size: .; v_call: TRBV27; j_call: TRBJ1-1; cdr3_aa: CASSSGAYTEAFF; cdr3_nt: TGTGCCAGCAGTTCAGGGGCTTACACTGAAGCTTTCTTT
d_call: .; clone_size: .; v_call: TRBV11-2; j_call: TRBJ2-7; cdr3_aa: CASSLTDRSSYEQYF; cdr3_nt: TGTGCCAGCAGCTTAACCGACAGGAGCTCCTACGAGCAGTACTTC
d_call: .; clone_size: .; v_call: TRBV7-2; j_call: TRBJ2-2; cdr3_aa: CASSLDGSGELFF; cdr3_nt: TGTGCCAGCAGCTTAGATGGGTCGGGGGAGCTGTTTTTT
d_call: TRBD2; clone_size: .; v_call: TRBV6-2/TRBV6-3; j_call: TRBJ2-1; cdr3_aa: CASSPSGGYYEQFF; cdr3_nt: TGTGCCAGCAGCCCAAGCGGGGGGTATTATGAGCAGTTCTTC
d_call: .; clone_size: .; v_call: TRBV7-2; j_call: TRBJ1-6; cdr3_aa: CASSLKRGNSPLHF; cdr3_nt: TGTGCCAGCAGCTTGAAAAGAGGCAATTCACCCCTCCACTTT
d_call: TRBD1; clone_size: .; v_call: TRBV6-5; j_call: TRBJ2-2; cdr3_aa: CASRHPDRSGGELFF; cdr3_nt: TGTGCCAGCAGACACCCGGACAGGTCTGGCGGGGAGCTGTTTTTT
d_call: .; clone_size: .; v_call: TRBV5-4; j_call: TRBJ1-1; cdr3_aa: CASSLGVLNTEAFF; cdr3_nt: TGTGCCAGCAGCTTGGGGGTTTTAAACACTGAAGCTTTCTTT
d_call: TRBD2; clone_size: .; v_call: TRBV5-5; j_call: TRBJ2-7; cdr3_aa: CASSLQRTGGYEQYF; cdr3_nt: TGTGCCAGCAGCTTGCAGAGGACGGGAGGGTACGAGCAGTACTTC
d_call: TRBD2; clone_size: .; v_call: TRBV5-4; j_call: TRBJ2-7; cdr3_aa: CASSLIGLADYEQYF; cdr3_nt: TGTGCCAGCAGCTTGATCGGACTAGCGGACTACGAGCAGTACTTC
d_call: .; clone_size: .; v_call: TRBV28; j_call: TRBJ1-2; cdr3_aa: CASSGMGYTF; cdr3_nt: TGTGCCAGCAGTGGTATGGGCTACACCTTC
d_call: TRBD1; clone_size: .; v_call: TRBV5-4; j_call: TRBJ1-2; cdr3_aa: CASNTGTGYDYGYTF; cdr3_nt: TGTGCCAGCAATACCGGGACAGGGTACGATTATGGCTACACCTTC
d_call: .; clone_size: .; v_call: TRBV27; j_call: TRBJ1-2; cdr3_aa: CASSLSRLSGGYTF; cdr3_nt: TGTGCCAGCAGTTTATCAAGGCTCTCAGGGGGCTACACCTTC
d_call: .; clone_size: .; v_call: TRBV5-4; j_call: TRBJ2-7; cdr3_aa: CASSLDQGSYEQYF; cdr3_nt: TGTGCCAGCAGCTTAGATCAGGGATCCTACGAGCAGTACTTC
d_call: .; clone_size: .; v_call: TRBV7-9; j_call: TRBJ1-1; cdr3_aa: CASSLSGTEAFF; cdr3_nt: TGTGCCAGCAGCTTATCTGGAACTGAAGCTTTCTTT
d_call: .; clone_size: .; v_call: TRBV30; j_call: TRBJ1-6; cdr3_aa: CAWSVPGSSPLHF; cdr3_nt: TGTGCCTGGAGTGTACCCGGTTCTTCACCCCTCCACTTT
d_call: .; clone_size: .; v_call: TRBV20-1; j_call: TRBJ1-2; cdr3_aa: CSALDSYGYTF; cdr3_nt: TGCAGTGCACTCGACAGCTATGGCTACACCTTC
d_call: .; clone_size: .; v_call: TRBV4-1; j_call: TRBJ2-1; cdr3_aa: CASSQEGRGRWNEQFF; cdr3_nt: TGCGCCAGCAGCCAAGAAGGGAGGGGGCGGTGGAATGAGCAGTTCTTC
d_call: .; clone_size: .; v_call: TRBV5-1; j_call: TRBJ1-4; cdr3_aa: CASSRDMTRTNEKLFF; cdr3_nt: TGCGCCAGCAGCCGGGACATGACACGAACTAATGAAAAACTGTTTTTT
d_call: TRBD1; clone_size: .; v_call: TRBV5-4; j_call: TRBJ2-5; cdr3_aa: CASKQTGEETQYF; cdr3_nt: TGTGCCAGCAAGCAGACAGGGGAAGAGACCCAGTACTTC
d_call: TRBD2; clone_size: .; v_call: TRBV9; j_call: TRBJ2-3; cdr3_aa: CASSVAWGTSPQYF; cdr3_nt: TGTGCCAGCAGCGTAGCTTGGGGGACTAGTCCGCAGTATTTT
d_call: .; clone_size: .; v_call: TRBV5-1; j_call: TRBJ2-2; cdr3_aa: CASSSGTPNTGELFF; cdr3_nt: TGCGCCAGCAGCTCCGGGACACCAAACACCGGGGAGCTGTTTTTT
d_call: .; clone_size: .; v_call: TRBV7-9; j_call: TRBJ2-5; cdr3_aa: CASSFTGAGETQYF; cdr3_nt: TGTGCCAGCAGCTTTACGGGAGCAGGGGAGACCCAGTACTTC
d_call: .; clone_size: .; v_call: TRBV19; j_call: TRBJ1-1; cdr3_aa: CASKDGNTMNTEAFF; cdr3_nt: TGTGCCAGTAAGGATGGGAATACTATGAACACTGAAGCTTTCTTT
d_call: TRBD2; clone_size: .; v_call: TRBV19; j_call: TRBJ2-7; cdr3_aa: CASSGRTFPYEQYF; cdr3_nt: TGTGCCAGTAGCGGGAGGACCTTTCCCTACGAGCAGTACTTC
d_call: .; clone_size: .; v_call: TRBV18; j_call: TRBJ1-6; cdr3_aa: CASSPPAGTNSPLHF; cdr3_nt: TGTGCCAGCTCACCACCGGCAGGTACGAATTCACCCCTCCACTTT